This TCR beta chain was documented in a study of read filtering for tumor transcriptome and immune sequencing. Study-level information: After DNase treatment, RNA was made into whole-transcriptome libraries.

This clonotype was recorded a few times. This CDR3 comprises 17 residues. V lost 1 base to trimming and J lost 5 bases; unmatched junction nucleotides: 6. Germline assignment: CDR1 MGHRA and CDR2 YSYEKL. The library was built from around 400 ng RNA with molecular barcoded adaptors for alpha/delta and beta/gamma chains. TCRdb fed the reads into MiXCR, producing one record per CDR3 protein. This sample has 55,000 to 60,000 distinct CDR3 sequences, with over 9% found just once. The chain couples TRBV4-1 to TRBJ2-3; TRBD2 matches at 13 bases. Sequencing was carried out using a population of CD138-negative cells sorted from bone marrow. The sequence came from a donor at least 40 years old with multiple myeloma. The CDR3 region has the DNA TGCGCCAGCAGCCAAGCATGGACTAGCGGGGGCTTAGATACGCAGTATTTT. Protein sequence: CASSQAWTSGGLDTQYF.